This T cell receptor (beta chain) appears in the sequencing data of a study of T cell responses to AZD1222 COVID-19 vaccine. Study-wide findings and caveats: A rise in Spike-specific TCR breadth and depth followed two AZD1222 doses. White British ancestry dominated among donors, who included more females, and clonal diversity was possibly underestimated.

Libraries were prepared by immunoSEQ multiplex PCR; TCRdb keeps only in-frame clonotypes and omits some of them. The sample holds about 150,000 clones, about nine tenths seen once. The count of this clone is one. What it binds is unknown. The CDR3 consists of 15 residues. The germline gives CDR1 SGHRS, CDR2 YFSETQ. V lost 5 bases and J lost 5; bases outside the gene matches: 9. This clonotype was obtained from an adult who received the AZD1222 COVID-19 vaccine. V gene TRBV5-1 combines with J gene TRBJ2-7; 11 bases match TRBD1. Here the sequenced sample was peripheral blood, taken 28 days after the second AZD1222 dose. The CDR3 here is CASRGGTGGPHEQYF. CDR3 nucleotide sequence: TGCGCCAGCAGGGGTGGGACAGGGGGTCCCCACGAGCAGTACTTC.